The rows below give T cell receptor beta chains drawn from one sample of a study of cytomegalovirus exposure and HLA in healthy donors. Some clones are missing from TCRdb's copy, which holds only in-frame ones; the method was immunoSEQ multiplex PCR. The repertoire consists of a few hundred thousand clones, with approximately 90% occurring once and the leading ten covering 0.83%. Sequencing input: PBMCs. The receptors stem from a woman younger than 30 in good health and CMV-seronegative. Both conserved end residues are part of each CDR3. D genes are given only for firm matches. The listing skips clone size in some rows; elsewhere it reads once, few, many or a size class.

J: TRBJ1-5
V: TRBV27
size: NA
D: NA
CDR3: CASRIGHFNQPQHF
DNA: TGTGCCAGCAGGATTGGACACTTCAATCAGCCCCAGCATTTT

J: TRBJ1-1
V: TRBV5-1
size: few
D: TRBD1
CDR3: CASSSAGTATAGTEAFF
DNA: TGCGCCAGCAGCTCGGCCGGGACAGCTACTGCGGGCACTGAAGCTTTCTTT

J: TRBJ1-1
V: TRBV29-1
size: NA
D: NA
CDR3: CSVEDLHVDIKNTEAFF
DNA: TGCAGCGTTGAAGATCTTCATGTGGACATAAAGAACACTGAAGCTTTCTTT

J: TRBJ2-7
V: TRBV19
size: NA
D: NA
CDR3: CASSGQPDTYEQYF
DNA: TGTGCCAGTAGTGGACAGCCAGACACCTACGAGCAGTACTTC

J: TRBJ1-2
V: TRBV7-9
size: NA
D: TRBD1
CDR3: CASSDRDSYGYTF
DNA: TGTGCCAGCAGCGACCGGGACAGCTATGGCTACACCTTC

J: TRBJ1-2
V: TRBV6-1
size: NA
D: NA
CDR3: CASSGVWGGNYGYTF
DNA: TGTGCCAGCAGTGGGGTTTGGGGGGGTAACTATGGCTACACCTTC

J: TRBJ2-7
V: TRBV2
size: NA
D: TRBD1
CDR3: CASNWDRGKYEQYF
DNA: TGTGCCAGCAATTGGGACAGGGGGAAGTACGAGCAGTACTTC

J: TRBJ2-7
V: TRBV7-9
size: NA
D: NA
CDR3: CASSPPRGDMTYEQYF
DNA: TGTGCCAGCAGCCCGCCCAGGGGGGATATGACCTACGAGCAGTACTTC

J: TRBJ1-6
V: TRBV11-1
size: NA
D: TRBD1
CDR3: CASSHGQGPNSPLHF
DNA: TGTGCCAGCAGCCATGGACAGGGGCCGAATTCACCCCTCCACTTT

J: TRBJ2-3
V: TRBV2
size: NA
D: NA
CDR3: CASSEFPSTDTQYF
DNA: TGTGCCAGCAGTGAGTTCCCGAGCACAGATACGCAGTATTTT

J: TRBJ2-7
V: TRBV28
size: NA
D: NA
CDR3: CASGAPGVYEQYF
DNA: TGTGCCAGCGGAGCCCCGGGAGTTTACGAGCAGTACTTC

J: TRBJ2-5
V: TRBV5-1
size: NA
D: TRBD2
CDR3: CASSLFGLAGTQETQYF
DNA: TGCGCCAGCAGCTTATTCGGGTTAGCGGGAACTCAAGAGACCCAGTACTTC

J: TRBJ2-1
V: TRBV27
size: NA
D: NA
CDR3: CASSSILTAADYNEQFF
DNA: TGTGCCAGCAGTTCCATCTTGACTGCCGCCGATTACAATGAGCAGTTCTTC

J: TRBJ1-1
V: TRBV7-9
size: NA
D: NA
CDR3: CASSLEGIGRGTEAFF
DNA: TGTGCCAGCAGCTTAGAGGGGATAGGCCGGGGGACTGAAGCTTTCTTT

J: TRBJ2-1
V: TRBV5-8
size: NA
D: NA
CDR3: CATPGRTTDNEQFF
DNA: TGTGCCACCCCGGGGAGGACTACCGACAATGAGCAGTTCTTC

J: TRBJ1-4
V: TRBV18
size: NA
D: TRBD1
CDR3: CASSPGRGTEKLFF
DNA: TGTGCCAGCTCACCAGGCAGGGGGACTGAAAAACTGTTTTTT